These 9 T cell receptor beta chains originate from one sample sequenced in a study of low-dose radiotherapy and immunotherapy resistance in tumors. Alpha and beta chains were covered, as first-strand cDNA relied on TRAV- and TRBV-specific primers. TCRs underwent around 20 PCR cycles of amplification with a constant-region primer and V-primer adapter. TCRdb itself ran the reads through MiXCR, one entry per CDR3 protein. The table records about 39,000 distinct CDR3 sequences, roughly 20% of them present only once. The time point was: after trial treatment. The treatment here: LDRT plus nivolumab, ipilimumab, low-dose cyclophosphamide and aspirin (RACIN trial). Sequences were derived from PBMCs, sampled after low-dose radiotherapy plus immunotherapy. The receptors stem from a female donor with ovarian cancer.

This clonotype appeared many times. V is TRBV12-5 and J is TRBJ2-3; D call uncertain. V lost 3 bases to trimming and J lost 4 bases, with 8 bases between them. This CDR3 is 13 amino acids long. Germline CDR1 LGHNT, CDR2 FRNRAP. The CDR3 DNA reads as TGTGCTAGTGGTTTCCTAGGAGCAGATACGCAGTATTTT. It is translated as CASGFLGADTQYF. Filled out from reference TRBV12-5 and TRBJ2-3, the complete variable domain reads DARVTQTPRHKVTEMGQEVTMRCQPILGHNTVFWYRQTMMQGLELLAYFRNRAPLDDSGMPKDRFSAEMPDATLATLKIQPSEPRDSAVYFCASGFLGADTQYFGPGTRLTVL.

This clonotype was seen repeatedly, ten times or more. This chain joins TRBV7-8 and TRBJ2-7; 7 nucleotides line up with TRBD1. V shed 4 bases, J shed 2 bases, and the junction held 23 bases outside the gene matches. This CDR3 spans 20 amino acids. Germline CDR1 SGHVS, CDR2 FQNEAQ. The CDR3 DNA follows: TGTGCCAGCAGCTCCGTCCCAATATTAACAGGGGCCATAGTCACCTACGAGCAGTACTTC. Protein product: CASSSVPILTGAIVTYEQYF.

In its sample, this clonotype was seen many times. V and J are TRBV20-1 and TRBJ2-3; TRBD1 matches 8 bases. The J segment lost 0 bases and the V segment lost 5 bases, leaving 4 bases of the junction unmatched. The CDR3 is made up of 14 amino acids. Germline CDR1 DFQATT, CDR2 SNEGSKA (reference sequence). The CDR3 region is CSADRGSSTDTQYF. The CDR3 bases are TGCAGTGCTGACAGGGGCTCCAGCACAGATACGCAGTATTTT.

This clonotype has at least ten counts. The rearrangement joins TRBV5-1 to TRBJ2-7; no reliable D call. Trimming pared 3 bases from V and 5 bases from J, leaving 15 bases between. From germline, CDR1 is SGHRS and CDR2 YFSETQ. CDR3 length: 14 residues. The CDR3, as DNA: TGCGCCAGCAGCTCCCGTTCCATTAGAGACGAGCAGTACTTC. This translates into CASSSRSIRDEQYF.

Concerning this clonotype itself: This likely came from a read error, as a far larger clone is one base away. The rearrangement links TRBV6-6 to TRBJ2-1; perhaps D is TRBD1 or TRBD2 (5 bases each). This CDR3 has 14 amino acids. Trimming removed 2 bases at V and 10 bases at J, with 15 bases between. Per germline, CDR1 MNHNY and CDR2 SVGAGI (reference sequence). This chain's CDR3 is CASSYGRGSYEQFF. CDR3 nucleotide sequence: TGTGCCAGCAGTTACGGTCGGGGCTCCTACGAGCAGTTCTTC.

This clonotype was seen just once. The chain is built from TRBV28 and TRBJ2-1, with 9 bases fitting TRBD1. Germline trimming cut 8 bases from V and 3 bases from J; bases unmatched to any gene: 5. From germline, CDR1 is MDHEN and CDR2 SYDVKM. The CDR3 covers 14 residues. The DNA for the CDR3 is TGTGCCAGCTCCGGGACAGGGAACTACAATGAGCAGTTCTTC. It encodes CASSGTGNYNEQFF.

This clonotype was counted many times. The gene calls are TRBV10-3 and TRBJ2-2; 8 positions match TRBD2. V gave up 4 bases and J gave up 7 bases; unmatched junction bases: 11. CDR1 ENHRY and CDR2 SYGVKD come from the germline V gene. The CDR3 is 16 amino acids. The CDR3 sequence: CAISVQRERYNGELFF. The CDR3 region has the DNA TGTGCCATCAGTGTACAGCGGGAGAGGTACAACGGGGAGCTGTTTTTT.

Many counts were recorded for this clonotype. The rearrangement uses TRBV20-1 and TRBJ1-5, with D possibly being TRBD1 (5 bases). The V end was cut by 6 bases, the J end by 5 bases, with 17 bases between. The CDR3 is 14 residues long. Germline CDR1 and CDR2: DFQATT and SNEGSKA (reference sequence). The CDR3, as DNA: TGCAGTGCCCTTCAAGGGGTAGGCCATCAGCCCCAGCATTTT. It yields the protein CSALQGVGHQPQHF.

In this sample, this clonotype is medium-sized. The CDR3, as DNA: TGTGCCAGCAGCTTGGGGGGGGGCCAGGCCGAGACCCAGTACTTC. It translates to CASSLGGGQAETQYF. This rearrangement joins TRBV5-5 to TRBJ2-5; possibly TRBD2 for D (7 bases). Trimming shortened V by 0 bases and J by 5 bases, and 14 bases separated the two germline ends. CDR3 length: 15 residues. Germline-derived CDR1 and CDR2 are SGHKS and YYEKEE (reference sequence).